Each of the 30 T cell receptor beta chains below was sequenced from the same sample in a study of T cell responses to AZD1222 COVID-19 vaccine. Some clones are missing from TCRdb's copy, which holds only in-frame ones; the method was immunoSEQ multiplex PCR. Of about 120,000 clones in the sample, roughly nine tenths were seen once. The input for sequencing was peripheral blood, taken on day 0 of AZD1222 vaccination. The receptors come from an adult in good health.

The chain combines TRBV5-1 with TRBJ1-6; D is unresolved. V was clipped by 5 bases and J by 6 bases, with 15 bases between them. This CDR3 region has 15 residues. The germline gives CDR1 SGHRS, CDR2 YFSETQ. The CDR3 here is CASRGGGAVNSPLHF. For the CDR3, the DNA is TGCGCCAGCAGAGGAGGCGGAGCCGTTAATTCACCCCTCCACTTT.

The chain joins TRBV30 to TRBJ1-2, with D perhaps matching TRBD1 (5 bases). Trimming shortened V by 3 bases and J by 8 bases, and 16 bases separated the two germline ends. Germline CDR1 is GTSNPN and CDR2 is SVGIG (reference sequence). The CDR3 totals 13 residues. This CDR3 is CAWSVGGWGGYTF. CDR3 sequence (DNA): TGTGCCTGGAGCGTGGGGGGTTGGGGCGGCTACACCTTC. Based on the CDR3 plus reference TRBV30 and TRBJ1-2, the full variable domain is SQTIHQWPATLVQPVGSPLSLECTVEGTSNPNLYWYRQAAGRGLQLLFYSVGIGQISSEVPQNLSASRPQDRQFILSSKKLLLSDSGFYLCAWSVGGWGGYTFGSGTRLTVV.

The chain carries TRBV5-8 and TRBJ2-5; weak D call: TRBD1 (6 bases). This CDR3 has 15 residues. Germline lookup yields CDR1 SGHTS and CDR2 YDEGEE. V gave up 1 base and J gave up 2 bases, with 12 bases separating them. CDR3 coding DNA: TGTGCCAGCAGCTTGTTTGAGGGGGAACAAGAGACCCAGTACTTC. It encodes CASSLFEGEQETQYF.

This chain uses TRBV15 with TRBJ2-5; unclear D gene. Trimming removed 1 base from V and 4 bases from J, with 4 bases in between. Germline CDR1 and CDR2: LNHNV and YYDKDF (reference sequence). CDR3 length: 12 amino acids. The DNA of the CDR3 is TGTGCCACCAGCAGAGGGGCAGAGACCCAGTACTTC. It codes for CATSRGAETQYF.

This clone was seen a handful of times. The chain is built from TRBV7-8 and TRBJ1-4, with a tentative D call TRBD1 (6 bases). Germline CDR1 SGHVS, CDR2 FQNEAQ. The CDR3 is made up of 13 amino acids. V was pared by 1 base and J by 10 bases, with 10 bases between. The DNA of the CDR3 is TGTGCCAGCAGCTTAGAGGGGGTCGTAAAACTGTTTTTT. It encodes CASSLEGVVKLFF.

The chain is built from TRBV4-3 and TRBJ2-1; no reliable D call. CDR1 and CDR2 from the germline V gene are LGHNA and YSLEER. The V end lost 1 base, the J end lost 1 base, and 11 bases lay between the germline ends. The CDR3 runs to 16 residues. CDR3 in DNA: TGCGCCAGCAGCCAAGGGGCAGGTGTATCCTACAATGAGCAGTTCTTC. This gives the protein CASSQGAGVSYNEQFF.

The rearrangement uses TRBV19 and TRBJ2-3, with 10 bases identical to TRBD2. This CDR3 spans 18 amino acids. Per the germline V gene, CDR1 is LNHDA and CDR2 is SQIVND (reference sequence). Trimming removed 1 base from V and 2 bases from J; junction bases left unmatched: 9. CDR3 protein: CASSIGKTSGPHTDTQYF. The CDR3 DNA reads as TGTGCCAGTAGTATAGGGAAGACTAGCGGGCCCCACACAGATACGCAGTATTTT.

This clone was picked up one time. The CDR3 DNA follows: TGTGCCAGCAGTGAAACCCATAGTCCCAATTCACCCCTCCACTTT. It specifies CASSETHSPNSPLHF. This chain connects TRBV2 to TRBJ1-6; no firm D call. This CDR3 is 15 amino acids long. The germline gives CDR1 SNHLY, CDR2 FYNNEI. V was trimmed by 2 bases and J by 7 bases, leaving 12 bases between them.

The rearrangement joins TRBV29-1 to TRBJ1-2, with TRBD1 matching 9 bases. The V gene end was trimmed by 3 bases and the J gene end by 9 bases; junction bases not matched to a gene: 17. CDR1 and CDR2 (germline): SQVTM, ANQGSEA. This CDR3 spans 16 amino acids. The CDR3 DNA follows: TGCAGCGTTGAGGGAGCTACAGGGGGCGCGGGATCTAGCTACACCTTC. This gives the protein CSVEGATGGAGSSYTF.

This chain connects TRBV28 to TRBJ1-1, with 7 positions matching TRBD1. V lost 5 bases to trimming and J lost 11 bases; unmatched junction nucleotides: 14. The CDR3 sequence is 14 residues long. CDR1 is MDHEN and CDR2 is SYDVKM in the germline V gene. The CDR3 sequence: CASSPSRGQRGAFF. Here the CDR3 DNA reads TGTGCCAGCAGTCCTTCGAGGGGGCAACGTGGGGCTTTCTTT.

This clone is a singleton in its sample. The J gene is TRBJ1-5, the V gene TRBV28, with D possibly matching TRBD1 (6 bases). CDR1 and CDR2 (germline): MDHEN, SYDVKM. Trimming took 1 base from V and 7 from J, leaving 14 bases between them. This CDR3 is built from 15 residues. The CDR3 bases are TGTGCCAGCAGTTTATCTGGCAGGGGTGGCCAGCCCCAGCATTTT. It yields the protein CASSLSGRGGQPQHF.

The count of this clone is one. This chain links TRBV5-4 with TRBJ1-3, with D perhaps TRBD1 (6 bases). This CDR3 region has 16 residues. V lost 1 base to trimming and J lost 0 bases, with 11 bases between them. Looked up from germline, CDR1 is SGHNT and CDR2 is YYREEE (reference sequence). CDR3: CASSLTRGASGNTIYF. The DNA for the CDR3 is TGTGCCAGCAGCTTGACAAGGGGGGCCTCTGGAAACACCATATATTTT. The full variable domain, completed using reference TRBV5-4 and TRBJ1-3, is ETGVTQSPTHLIKTRGQQVTLRCSSQSGHNTVSWYQQALGQGPQFIFQYYREEENGRGNFPPRFSGLQFPNYSSELNVNALELDDSALYLCASSLTRGASGNTIYFGEGSWLTVV.

This rearrangement joins TRBV7-8 to TRBJ1-5; 8 positions agree with TRBD1. The CDR3 has 16 amino acids. The trim removed 4 bases at V and 1 base at J, leaving 6 bases unmatched. Germline CDR1 and CDR2: SGHVS and FQNEAQ. This CDR3 reads CASSWGTGYSNQPQHF. CDR3 DNA: TGTGCCAGCAGCTGGGGGACAGGTTACAGCAATCAGCCCCAGCATTTT.

This chain links TRBV25-1 with TRBJ2-2; no definite D call. The CDR3 runs 11 residues. V gave up 10 bases and J gave up 8 bases, with 11 bases separating them. The germline V gene encodes CDR1 MGHDK and CDR2 SYGVNS. In DNA, the CDR3 is TGTGCCACCGGAACAGTTGGGGAGCTGTTTTTT. It translates to CATGTVGELFF. Complete variable domain (other parts from reference TRBV25-1 and TRBJ2-2): EADIYQTPRYLVIGTGKKITLECSQTMGHDKMYWYQQDPGMELHLIHYSYGVNSTEKGDLSSESTVSRIRTEHFPLTLESARPSHTSQYLCATGTVGELFFGEGSRLTVL.

CDR3 sequence reads: CASSNRDRGLNQPQHF. In DNA form, the CDR3 reads TGTGCCAGCAGCAACCGGGACAGGGGGCTGAATCAGCCCCAGCATTTT. V usage is TRBV7-2 and J usage is TRBJ1-5; the match to TRBD1 covers 12 bases. Germline V gene data show CDR1 as SGHTA and CDR2 as FQGNSA. The length of the CDR3 is 16 residues. V lost 5 bases, J lost 4 bases, and 6 bases stayed unmatched.

The chain links TRBV6-6 to TRBJ1-5; D perhaps matches TRBD1 (6 bases). The germline V and J ends were trimmed by 10 bases and 5 bases, with 15 bases remaining between them. The CDR3 runs 13 residues. Germline CDR1 and CDR2: MNHNY and SVGAGI (reference sequence). DNA for the CDR3: TGTGCCATAAGGCGGGACAACTATCAGCCCCAGCATTTT. Residues: CAIRRDNYQPQHF.

This clone was seen just once. This chain joins TRBV18 and TRBJ2-7; D is unclear. This CDR3 is 13 amino acids long. CDR1 is KGHSH, CDR2 LQKENI, per germline. The V and J ends lost 5 bases and 0 bases respectively, with 8 bases between them. Written as DNA, the CDR3 is TGTGCCAGCTCATCGACGATCTCCTACGAGCAGTACTTC. It yields the protein CASSSTISYEQYF.

This chain uses TRBV5-1 with TRBJ2-1; D unresolved. This CDR3 region has 11 residues. With 0 bases removed from V and 10 bases from J, the gap between germline ends came to 5 bases. Germline-derived CDR1 and CDR2 are SGHRS and YFSETQ. The CDR3 loop is CASSLDREQFF. The CDR3 DNA reads as TGCGCCAGCAGCTTGGATCGGGAGCAGTTCTTC.

The V and J genes are TRBV5-6 and TRBJ2-7, with TRBD2 matching 7 bases. The J segment lost 0 bases and the V segment lost 2 bases, leaving 2 bases of the junction unmatched. The V gene's germline CDR1 is SGHDT and CDR2 YYEEEE. The CDR3 totals 14 residues. DNA of the CDR3: TGTGCCAGCAGCTTTAGCGGGTACTCCTACGAGCAGTACTTC. As protein: CASSFSGYSYEQYF.

This sequence joins TRBV20-1 and TRBJ1-5; the D gene is possibly TRBD1 (6 bases). Per germline, CDR1 DFQATT and CDR2 SNEGSKA (reference sequence). Trimming took 3 bases from V and 0 from J, leaving 12 bases between them. The CDR3 extends over 15 amino acids. The CDR3 DNA is TGCAGTGCTAGTTGGGGGCCCAATAGCAATCAGCCCCAGCATTTT. Its translation: CSASWGPNSNQPQHF.

The CDR3 region has the DNA TGTGCCAGCAGTCAGGGAGGAATGAACACTGAAGCTTTCTTT. Translation: CASSQGGMNTEAFF. The chain links TRBV6-5 to TRBJ1-1; perhaps TRBD1 as D (5 bases). Germline CDR1 and CDR2: MNHEY and SVGAGI. This CDR3 spans 14 amino acids. With 5 bases removed from V and 0 bases from J, the gap between germline ends came to 10 bases.

The rearrangement joins TRBV7-3 to TRBJ1-1, with no clear D. Trimming shortened V by 3 bases and J by 1 base, and 6 bases separated the two germline ends. From germline, CDR1 is SGHTA and CDR2 FQGTGA. This CDR3 is built from 13 residues. The CDR3: CASSFRGNTEAFF. The CDR3 DNA is TGTGCCAGCAGCTTCCGGGGGAACACTGAAGCTTTCTTT.

This chain joins TRBV5-1 and TRBJ1-1; D gene unclear. Germline assignment: CDR1 SGHRS and CDR2 YFSETQ. The V and J ends lost 1 base and 1 base respectively, with 11 bases between them. This CDR3 has 15 amino acids. CDR3 amino acids: CASSLSLAGNTEAFF. CDR3 sequence (DNA): TGCGCCAGCAGCTTGAGTTTAGCAGGGAACACTGAAGCTTTCTTT. The variable domain in full, completed from reference TRBV5-1 and TRBJ1-1, reads KAGVTQTPRYLIKTRGQQVTLSCSPISGHRSVSWYQQTPGQGLQFLFEYFSETQRNKGNFPGRFSGRQFSNSRSEMNVSTLELGDSALYLCASSLSLAGNTEAFFGQGTRLTVV.

The chain has TRBV7-9 and TRBJ1-2, with D tentatively TRBD1 (6 bases). Germline V lookup: CDR1 SEHNR, CDR2 FQNEAQ (reference sequence). The CDR3 is 12 residues long. V was pared by 3 bases and J by 8 bases, with 10 bases between. DNA for the CDR3: TGTGCCAGCAGCTTCACAGGGTACGGCTACACCTTC. This sequence encodes CASSFTGYGYTF.

This clone is a singleton in its sample. The J gene is TRBJ2-7, the V gene TRBV11-2; D is perhaps TRBD1 (5 bases). V lost 5 bases to trimming and J lost 2 bases, with 13 bases between them. Germline V gives CDR1 SGHAT, CDR2 FQNNGV. This CDR3 has 14 amino acids. This chain's CDR3 is CASSLSARAYEQYF. CDR3 coding DNA: TGTGCCAGCAGCCTTTCCGCCAGGGCCTACGAGCAGTACTTC. Drawing the rest from reference TRBV11-2 and TRBJ2-7, the complete variable domain is EAGVAQSPRYKIIEKRQSVAFWCNPISGHATLYWYQQILGQGPKLLIQFQNNGVVDDSQLPKDRFSAERLKGVDSTLKIQPAKLEDSAVYLCASSLSARAYEQYFGPGTRLTVT.

The CDR3 sequence is CASSSFGGPSGNTIYF. CDR3 DNA sequence: TGTGCCAGCAGTTCCTTTGGAGGCCCCTCTGGAAACACCATATATTTT. V gene TRBV6-2 or TRBV6-3 combines with J gene TRBJ1-3; D is unclear. This CDR3 is built from 16 residues. Germline assignment: CDR1 MNHEY and CDR2 SVGEGT. The V gene lost 4 bases and the J gene lost 0 bases, with 13 bases spanning the gap.

This chain uses TRBV10-3 with TRBJ1-4, with D perhaps TRBD1 (6 bases). CDR3 length: 13 residues. Trimming took 4 bases from V and 7 from J, leaving 10 bases between them. The germline CDR1 and CDR2 sequences are ENHRY and SYGVKD. The CDR3 DNA follows: TGTGCCATCAGTGCCCCGGGGGCTGAAAAACTGTTTTTT. Protein: CAISAPGAEKLFF.

This sequence joins TRBV10-2 and TRBJ1-1; tentative D call: TRBD1 (6 bases). In germline, CDR1 is WSHSY, CDR2 SAAADI. This CDR3 is 15 amino acids long. Trimming left V 2 bases short and J 1 base short, with 11 bases between. Here the CDR3 DNA reads TGCGCCAGCAGTGAGGACGGGGGGGCGAACACTGAAGCTTTCTTT. Its protein product is CASSEDGGANTEAFF.

This clone has a single count. The CDR3 region is CASSVTGAGTGANVLTF. In nucleotides, the CDR3 is TGTGCCAGTAGTGTGACGGGGGCGGGTACTGGGGCCAACGTCCTGACTTTC. The chain recombines TRBV19 with TRBJ2-6; perhaps D is TRBD1 or TRBD2 (6 bases each). Trimming took 5 bases from V and 2 from J, leaving 16 bases between them. CDR1 and CDR2 (germline): LNHDA, SQIVND (reference sequence). The CDR3 covers 17 residues.

The count of this clone is one. V gene TRBV6-5 combines with J gene TRBJ2-3; 11 bases align to TRBD1. The CDR3 is 15 residues long. Germline CDR1 MNHEY, CDR2 SVGAGI. With V trimmed by 8 bases and J by 3 bases, 7 bases remained unmatched. The CDR3 DNA follows: TGTGCCAGCCGGCCGGGGACAGGGGGAACAGATACGCAGTATTTT. It encodes CASRPGTGGTDTQYF.